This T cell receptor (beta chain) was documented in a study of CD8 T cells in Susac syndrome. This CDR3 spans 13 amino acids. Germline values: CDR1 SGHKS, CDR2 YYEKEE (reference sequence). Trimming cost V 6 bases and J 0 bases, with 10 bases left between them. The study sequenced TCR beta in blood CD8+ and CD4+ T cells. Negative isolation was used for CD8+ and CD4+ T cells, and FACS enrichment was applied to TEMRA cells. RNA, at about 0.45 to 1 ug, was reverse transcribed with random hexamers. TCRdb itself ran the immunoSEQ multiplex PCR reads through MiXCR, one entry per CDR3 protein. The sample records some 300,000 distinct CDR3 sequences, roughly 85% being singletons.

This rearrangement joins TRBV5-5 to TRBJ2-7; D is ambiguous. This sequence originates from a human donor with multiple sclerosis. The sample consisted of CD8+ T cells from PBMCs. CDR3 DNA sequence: TGTGCCAGCACCCATGCACCCTCCTACGAGCAGTACTTC. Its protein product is CASTHAPSYEQYF.